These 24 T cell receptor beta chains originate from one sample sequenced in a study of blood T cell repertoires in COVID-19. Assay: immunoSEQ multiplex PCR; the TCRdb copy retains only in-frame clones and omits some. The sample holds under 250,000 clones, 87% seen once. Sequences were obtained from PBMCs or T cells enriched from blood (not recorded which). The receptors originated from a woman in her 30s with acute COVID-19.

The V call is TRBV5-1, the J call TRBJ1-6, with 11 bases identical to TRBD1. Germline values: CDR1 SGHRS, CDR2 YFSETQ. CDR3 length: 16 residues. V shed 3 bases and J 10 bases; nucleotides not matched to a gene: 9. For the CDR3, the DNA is TGCGCCAGCAGCTGGGACGGGGACAGGGGGAACTCACCCCTCCACTTT. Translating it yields CASSWDGDRGNSPLHF. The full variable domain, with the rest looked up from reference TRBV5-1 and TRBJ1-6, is KAGVTQTPRYLIKTRGQQVTLSCSPISGHRSVSWYQQTPGQGLQFLFEYFSETQRNKGNFPGRFSGRQFSNSRSEMNVSTLELGDSALYLCASSWDGDRGNSPLHFGNGTRLTVT.

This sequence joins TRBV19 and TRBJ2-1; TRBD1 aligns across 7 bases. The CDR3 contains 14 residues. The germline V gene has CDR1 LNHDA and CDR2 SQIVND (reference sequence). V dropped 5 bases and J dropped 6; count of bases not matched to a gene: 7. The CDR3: CASSDREMGNEQFF. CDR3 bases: TGTGCCAGTAGTGACAGGGAGATGGGCAATGAGCAGTTCTTC.

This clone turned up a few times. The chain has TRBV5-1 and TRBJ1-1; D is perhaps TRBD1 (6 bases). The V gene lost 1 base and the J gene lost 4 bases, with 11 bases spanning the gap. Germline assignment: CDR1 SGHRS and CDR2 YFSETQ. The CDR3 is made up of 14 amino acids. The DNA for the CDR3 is TGCGCCAGCAGCTTGTACAGGGTAGGCACTGAAGCTTTCTTT. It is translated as CASSLYRVGTEAFF. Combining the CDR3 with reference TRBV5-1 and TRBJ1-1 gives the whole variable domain KAGVTQTPRYLIKTRGQQVTLSCSPISGHRSVSWYQQTPGQGLQFLFEYFSETQRNKGNFPGRFSGRQFSNSRSEMNVSTLELGDSALYLCASSLYRVGTEAFFGQGTRLTVV.

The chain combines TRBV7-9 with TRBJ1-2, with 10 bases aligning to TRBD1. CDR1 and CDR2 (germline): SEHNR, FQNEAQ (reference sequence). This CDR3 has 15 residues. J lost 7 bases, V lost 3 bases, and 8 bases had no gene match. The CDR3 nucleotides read TGTGCCAGCAGCTTGACGACAGGGGGCGCGGGTGGCTACACCTTC. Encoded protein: CASSLTTGGAGGYTF. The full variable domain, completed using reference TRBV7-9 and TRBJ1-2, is DTGVSQNPRHKITKRGQNVTFRCDPISEHNRLYWYRQTLGQGPEFLTYFQNEAQLEKSRLLSDRFSAERPKGSFSTLEIQRTEQGDSAMYLCASSLTTGGAGGYTFGSGTRLTVV.

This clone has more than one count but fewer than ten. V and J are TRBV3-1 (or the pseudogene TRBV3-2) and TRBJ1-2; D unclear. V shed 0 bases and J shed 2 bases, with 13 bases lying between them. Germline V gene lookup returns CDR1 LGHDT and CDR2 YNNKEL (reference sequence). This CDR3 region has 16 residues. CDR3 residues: CASSQDVKTPNYGYTF. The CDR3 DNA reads TGTGCCAGCAGCCAAGACGTTAAGACACCAAACTATGGCTACACCTTC.

The CDR3 region has the DNA TGTGCCATCAGTAAGGGACAGGGAGCCGACAATGAGCAGTTCTTC. It codes for CAISKGQGADNEQFF. The rearrangement links TRBV10-3 to TRBJ2-1; TRBD1 matches 9 bases. Germline CDR1 reads ENHRY; CDR2 reads SYGVKD. The V gene end was trimmed by 5 bases and the J gene end by 5 bases; junction bases not matched to a gene: 7. The CDR3 is made up of 15 amino acids.

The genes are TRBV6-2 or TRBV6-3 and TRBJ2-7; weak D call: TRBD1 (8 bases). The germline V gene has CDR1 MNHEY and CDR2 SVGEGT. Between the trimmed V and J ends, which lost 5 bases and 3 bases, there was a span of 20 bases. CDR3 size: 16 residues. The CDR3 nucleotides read TGTGCCAGCAGTCCCCGGACAGGGAGGGGGTTCTACGAGCAGTACTTC. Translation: CASSPRTGRGFYEQYF.

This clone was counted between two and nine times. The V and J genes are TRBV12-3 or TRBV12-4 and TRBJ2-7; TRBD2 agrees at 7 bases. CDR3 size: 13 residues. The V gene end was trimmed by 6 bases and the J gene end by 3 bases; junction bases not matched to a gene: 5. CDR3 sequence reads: CASREAGYYEQYF. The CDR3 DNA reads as TGTGCCAGCAGGGAAGCGGGGTACTACGAGCAGTACTTC.

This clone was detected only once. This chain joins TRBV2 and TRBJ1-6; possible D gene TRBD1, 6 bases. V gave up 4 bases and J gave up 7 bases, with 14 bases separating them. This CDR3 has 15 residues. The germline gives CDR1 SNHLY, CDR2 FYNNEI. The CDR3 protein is CASSVQGHLNSPLHF. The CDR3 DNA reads TGTGCCAGCAGTGTACAGGGACACCTAAATTCACCCCTCCACTTT.

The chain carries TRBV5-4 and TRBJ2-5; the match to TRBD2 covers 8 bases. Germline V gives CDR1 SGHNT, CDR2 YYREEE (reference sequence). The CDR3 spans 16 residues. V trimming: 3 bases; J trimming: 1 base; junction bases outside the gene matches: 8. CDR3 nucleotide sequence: TGTGCCAGCAGCTCAGCGGGGGCGACTATCCAAGAGACCCAGTACTTC. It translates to CASSSAGATIQETQYF.

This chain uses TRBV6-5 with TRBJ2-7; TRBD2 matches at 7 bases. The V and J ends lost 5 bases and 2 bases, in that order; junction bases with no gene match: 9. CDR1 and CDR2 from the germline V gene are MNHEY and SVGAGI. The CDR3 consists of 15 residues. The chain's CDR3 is CASSPISGGTYEQYF. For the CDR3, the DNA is TGTGCCAGCAGTCCTATATCGGGGGGAACCTACGAGCAGTACTTC.

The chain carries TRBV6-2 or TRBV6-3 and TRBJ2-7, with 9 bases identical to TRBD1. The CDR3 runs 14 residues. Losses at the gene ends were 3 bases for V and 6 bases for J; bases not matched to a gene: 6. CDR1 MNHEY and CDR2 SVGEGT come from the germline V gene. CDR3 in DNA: TGTGCCAGCAGTTATCCGAGACAGGGGGGCGAGCAGTACTTC. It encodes CASSYPRQGGEQYF.

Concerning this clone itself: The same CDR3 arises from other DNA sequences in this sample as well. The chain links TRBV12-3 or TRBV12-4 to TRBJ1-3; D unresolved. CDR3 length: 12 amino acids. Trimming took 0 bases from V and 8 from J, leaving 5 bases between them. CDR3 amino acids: CASSLAGDTIYF. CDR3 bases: TGTGCCAGCAGTTTAGCCGGGGACACCATATATTTT.

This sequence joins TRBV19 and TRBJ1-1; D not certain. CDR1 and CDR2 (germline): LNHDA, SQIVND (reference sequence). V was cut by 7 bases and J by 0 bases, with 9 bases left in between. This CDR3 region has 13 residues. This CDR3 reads CASMGNMNTEAFF. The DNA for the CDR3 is TGTGCCAGTATGGGCAACATGAACACTGAAGCTTTCTTT.

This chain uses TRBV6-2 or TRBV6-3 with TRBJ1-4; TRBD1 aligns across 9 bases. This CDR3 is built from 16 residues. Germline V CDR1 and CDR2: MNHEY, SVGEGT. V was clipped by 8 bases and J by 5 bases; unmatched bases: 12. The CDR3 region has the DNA TGTGCCAGCTGCCGAACAGGGGGCGATCCAAATGAAAAACTGTTTTTT. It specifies CASCRTGGDPNEKLFF.

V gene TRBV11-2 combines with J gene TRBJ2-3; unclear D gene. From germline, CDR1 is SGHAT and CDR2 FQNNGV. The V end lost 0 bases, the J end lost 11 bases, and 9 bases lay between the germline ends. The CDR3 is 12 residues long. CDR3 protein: CASSLDRLMQYF. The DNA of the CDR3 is TGTGCCAGCAGCTTAGACCGTCTAATGCAGTATTTT.

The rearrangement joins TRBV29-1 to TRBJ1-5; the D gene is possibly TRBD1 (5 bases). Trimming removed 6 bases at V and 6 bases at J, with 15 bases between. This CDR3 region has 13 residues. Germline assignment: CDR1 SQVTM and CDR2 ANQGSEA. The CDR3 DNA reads TGCAGCGTGGGGGGAGAGGGAAGTCAGCCCCAGCATTTT. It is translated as CSVGGEGSQPQHF.

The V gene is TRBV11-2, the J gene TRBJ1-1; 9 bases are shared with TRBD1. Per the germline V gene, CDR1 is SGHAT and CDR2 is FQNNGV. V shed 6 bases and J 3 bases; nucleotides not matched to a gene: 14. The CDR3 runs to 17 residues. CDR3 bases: TGTGCCAGCAGTCCAAATCTTAGGGACAGGGTGGACACTGAAGCTTTCTTT. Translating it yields CASSPNLRDRVDTEAFF.

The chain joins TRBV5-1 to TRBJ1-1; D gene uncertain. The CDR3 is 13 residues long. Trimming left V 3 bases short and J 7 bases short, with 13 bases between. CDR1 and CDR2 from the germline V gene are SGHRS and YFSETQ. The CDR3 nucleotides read TGCGCCAGCAGCTACGAGACCGGGAGTGAAGCTTTCTTT. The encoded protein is CASSYETGSEAFF.

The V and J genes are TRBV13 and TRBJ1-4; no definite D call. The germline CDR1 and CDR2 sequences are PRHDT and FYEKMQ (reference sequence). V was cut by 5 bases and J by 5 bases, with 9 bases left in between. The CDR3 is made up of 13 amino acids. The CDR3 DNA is TGTGCCAGCAGCGTCGGGGAAAATGAAAAACTGTTTTTT. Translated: CASSVGENEKLFF.

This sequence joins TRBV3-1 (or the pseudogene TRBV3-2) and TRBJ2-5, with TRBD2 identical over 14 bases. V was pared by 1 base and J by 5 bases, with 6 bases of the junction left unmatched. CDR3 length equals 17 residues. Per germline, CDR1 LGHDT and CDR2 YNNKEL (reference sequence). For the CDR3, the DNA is TGTGCCAGCAGCCAAGGGACTAGCGGGGGGAGTGGGGAGACCCAGTACTTC. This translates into CASSQGTSGGSGETQYF.

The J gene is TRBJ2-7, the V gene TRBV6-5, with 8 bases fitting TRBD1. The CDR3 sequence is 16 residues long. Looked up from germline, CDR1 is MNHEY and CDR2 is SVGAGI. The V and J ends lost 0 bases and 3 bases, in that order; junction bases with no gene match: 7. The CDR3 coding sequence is TGTGCCAGCAGTTACTCGACGGGACAGGCGGACTACGAGCAGTACTTC. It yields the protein CASSYSTGQADYEQYF.

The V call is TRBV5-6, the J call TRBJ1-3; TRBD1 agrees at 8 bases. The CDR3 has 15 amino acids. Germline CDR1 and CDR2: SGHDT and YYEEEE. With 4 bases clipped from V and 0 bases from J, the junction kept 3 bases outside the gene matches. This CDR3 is CASSGQGHSGNTIYF. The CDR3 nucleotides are TGTGCCAGCAGCGGACAGGGCCACTCTGGAAACACCATATATTTT.

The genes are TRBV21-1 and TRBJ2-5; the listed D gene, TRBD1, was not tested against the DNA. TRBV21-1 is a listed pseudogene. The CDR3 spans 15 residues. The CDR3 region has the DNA TGTGCCAGCAGCAAGGAGACAGTTGCTGAAGAGACCCAGTACTTC. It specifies CASSKETVAEETQYF.